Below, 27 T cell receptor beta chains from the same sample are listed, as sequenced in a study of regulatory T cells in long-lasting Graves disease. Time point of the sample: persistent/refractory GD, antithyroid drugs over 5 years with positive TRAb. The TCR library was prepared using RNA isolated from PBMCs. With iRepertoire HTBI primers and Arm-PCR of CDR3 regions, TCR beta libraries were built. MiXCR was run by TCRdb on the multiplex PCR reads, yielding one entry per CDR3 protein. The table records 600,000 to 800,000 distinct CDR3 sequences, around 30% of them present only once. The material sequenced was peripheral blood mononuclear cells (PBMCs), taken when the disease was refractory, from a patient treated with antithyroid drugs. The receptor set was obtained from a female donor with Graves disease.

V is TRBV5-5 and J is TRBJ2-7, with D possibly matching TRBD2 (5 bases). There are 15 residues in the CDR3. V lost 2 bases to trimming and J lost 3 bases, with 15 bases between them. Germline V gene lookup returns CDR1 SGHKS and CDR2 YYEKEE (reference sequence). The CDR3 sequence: CASSLGPGEFYEQYF. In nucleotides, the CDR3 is TGTGCCAGCAGCTTAGGCCCTGGGGAGTTCTACGAGCAGTACTTC.

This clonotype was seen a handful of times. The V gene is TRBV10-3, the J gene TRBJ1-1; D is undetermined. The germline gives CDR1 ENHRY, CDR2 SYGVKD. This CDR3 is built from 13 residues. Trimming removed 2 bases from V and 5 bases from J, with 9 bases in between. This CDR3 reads CAISEGIETEAFF. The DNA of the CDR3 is TGTGCCATCAGTGAGGGGATCGAAACTGAAGCTTTCTTT.

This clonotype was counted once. The chain's CDR3 is CSASGAGSRNTEAFF. The CDR3, as DNA: TGCAGTGCTAGTGGGGCGGGGTCCCGGAACACTGAAGCTTTCTTT. The genes are TRBV20-1 and TRBJ1-1, with D perhaps matching TRBD1 (5 bases). The CDR3 spans 15 residues. Germline CDR1 DFQATT, CDR2 SNEGSKA (reference sequence). Deletions cut 3 bases from V and 1 base from J, with 15 bases between.

The CDR3, as DNA: TGCAGCGTCGGGGACAGTTATTACACTGAAGCTTTCTTT. It translates to CSVGDSYYTEAFF. The chain links TRBV29-1 to TRBJ1-1, with 7 nucleotides matching TRBD1. Germline loops: CDR1 SQVTM, CDR2 ANQGSEA. The trim removed 6 bases at V and 3 bases at J, leaving 7 bases unmatched. The CDR3 covers 13 residues.

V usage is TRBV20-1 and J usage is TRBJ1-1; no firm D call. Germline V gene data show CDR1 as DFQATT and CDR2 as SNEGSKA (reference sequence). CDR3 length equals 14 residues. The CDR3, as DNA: TGCAGCGCGCAAAAACAGCCATCATACACTGAAGCTTTCTTT. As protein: CSAQKQPSYTEAFF.

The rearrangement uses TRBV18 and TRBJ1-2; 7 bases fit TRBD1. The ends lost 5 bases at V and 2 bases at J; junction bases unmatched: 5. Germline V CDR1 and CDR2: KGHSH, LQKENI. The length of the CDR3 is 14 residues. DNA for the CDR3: TGTGCCAGCTCAAAAGCACAGGGGAACTATGGCTACACCTTC. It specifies CASSKAQGNYGYTF. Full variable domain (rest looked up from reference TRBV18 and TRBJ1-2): NAGVMQNPRHLVRRRGQEARLRCSPMKGHSHVYWYRQLPEEGLKFMVYLQKENIIDESGMPKERFSAEFPKEGPSILRIQQVVRGDSAAYFCASSKAQGNYGYTFGSGTRLTVV.

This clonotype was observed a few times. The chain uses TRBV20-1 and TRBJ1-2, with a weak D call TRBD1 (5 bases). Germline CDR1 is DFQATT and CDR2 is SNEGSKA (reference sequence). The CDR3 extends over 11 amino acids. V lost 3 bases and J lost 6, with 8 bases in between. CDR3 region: CSASGGDGYTF. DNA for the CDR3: TGCAGTGCTAGTGGGGGGGATGGCTACACCTTC.

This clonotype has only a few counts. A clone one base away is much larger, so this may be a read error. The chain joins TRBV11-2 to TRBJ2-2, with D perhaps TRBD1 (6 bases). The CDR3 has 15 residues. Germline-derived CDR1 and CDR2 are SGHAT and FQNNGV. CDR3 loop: CASSHHREAPGKLFF. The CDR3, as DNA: TGTGCCAGCAGCCACCACAGGGAAGCTCCCGGGAAGCTGTTTTTT.

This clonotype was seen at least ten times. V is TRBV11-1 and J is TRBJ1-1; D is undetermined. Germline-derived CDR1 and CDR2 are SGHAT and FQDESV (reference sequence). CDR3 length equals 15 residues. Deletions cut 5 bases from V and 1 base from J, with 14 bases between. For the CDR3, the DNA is TGTGCCAGCAGCGCTCTTGGCGTCGGGAACACTGAAGCTTTCTTT. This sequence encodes CASSALGVGNTEAFF.

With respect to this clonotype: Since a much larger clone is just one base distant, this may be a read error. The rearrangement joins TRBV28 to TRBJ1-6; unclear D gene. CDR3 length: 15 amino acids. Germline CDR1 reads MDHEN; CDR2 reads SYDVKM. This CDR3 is CAGSSTTGRNSPLHF. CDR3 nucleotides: TGTGCCGGCAGTTCCACAACTGGGCGTAATTCACCCCTCCACTTT.

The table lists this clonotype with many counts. The CDR3 coding sequence is TGCAGCGTTGACCGCCAGCAAGAGACCCAGTACTTC. Its translation is CSVDRQQETQYF. The chain has TRBV29-1 and TRBJ2-5; D unresolved. This CDR3 region has 12 residues. The germline V gene encodes CDR1 SQVTM and CDR2 ANQGSEA. V was shortened by 3 bases and J by 2 bases, with 7 bases between the two germline ends.

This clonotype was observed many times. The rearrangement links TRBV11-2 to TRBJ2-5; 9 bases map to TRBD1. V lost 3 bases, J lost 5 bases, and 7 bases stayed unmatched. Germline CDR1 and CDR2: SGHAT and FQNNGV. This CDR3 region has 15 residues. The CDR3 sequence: CASSLGQGRPETQYF. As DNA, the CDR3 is TGTGCCAGCAGCTTGGGACAGGGTAGGCCGGAGACCCAGTACTTC.

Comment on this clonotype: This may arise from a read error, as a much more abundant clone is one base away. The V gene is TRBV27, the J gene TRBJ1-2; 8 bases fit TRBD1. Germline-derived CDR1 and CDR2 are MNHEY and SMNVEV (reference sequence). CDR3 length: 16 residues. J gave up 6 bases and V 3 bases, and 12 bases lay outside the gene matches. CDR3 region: CASSLTFPTGDNGYTF. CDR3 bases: TGTGCCAGCAGTTTGACATTCCCGACAGGGGACAATGGCTACACCTTC.

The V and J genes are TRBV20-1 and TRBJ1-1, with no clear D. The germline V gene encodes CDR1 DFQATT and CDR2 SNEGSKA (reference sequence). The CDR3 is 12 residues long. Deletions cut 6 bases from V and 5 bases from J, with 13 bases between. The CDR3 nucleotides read TGCAGTGCCGTCCGAACCGGGACTGAAGCTTTCTTT. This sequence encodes CSAVRTGTEAFF.

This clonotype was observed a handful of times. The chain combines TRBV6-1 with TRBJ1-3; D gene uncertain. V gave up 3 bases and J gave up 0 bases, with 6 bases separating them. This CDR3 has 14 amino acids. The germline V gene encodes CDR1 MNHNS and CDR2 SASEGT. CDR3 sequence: CASSDALSGNTIYF. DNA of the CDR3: TGTGCCAGCAGTGATGCGCTCTCTGGAAACACCATATATTTT.

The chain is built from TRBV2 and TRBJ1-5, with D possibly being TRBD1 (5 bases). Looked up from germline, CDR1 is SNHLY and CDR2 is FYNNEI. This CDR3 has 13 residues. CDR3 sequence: CAINGGGDQPQHF. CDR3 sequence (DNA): TGTGCGATCAATGGGGGGGGGGATCAGCCCCAGCATTTT. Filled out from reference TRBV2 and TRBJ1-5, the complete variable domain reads EPEVTQTPSHQVTQMGQEVILRCVPISNHLYFYWYRQILGQKVEFLVSFYNNEISEKSEIFDDQFSVERPDGSNFTLKIRSTKLEDSAMYFCAINGGGDQPQHFGDGTRLSIL.

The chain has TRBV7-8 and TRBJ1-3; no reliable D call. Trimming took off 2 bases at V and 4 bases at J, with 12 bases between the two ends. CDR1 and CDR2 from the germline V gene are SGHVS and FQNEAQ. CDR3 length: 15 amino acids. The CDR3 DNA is TGTGCCAGCAGCTTAAGGCCCTGGCGGGGAAACACCATATATTTT. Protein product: CASSLRPWRGNTIYF. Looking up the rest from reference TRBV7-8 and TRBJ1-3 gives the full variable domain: GAGVSQSPRYKVAKRGQDVALRCDPISGHVSLFWYQQALGQGPEFLTYFQNEAQLDKSGLPSDRFFAERPEGSVSTLKIQRTQQEDSAVYLCASSLRPWRGNTIYFGEGSWLTVV.

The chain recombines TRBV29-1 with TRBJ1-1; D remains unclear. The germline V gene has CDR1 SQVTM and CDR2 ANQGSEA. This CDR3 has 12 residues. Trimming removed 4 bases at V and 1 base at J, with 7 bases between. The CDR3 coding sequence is TGCAGCGTTGTTTTGAGGAACACTGAAGCTTTCTTT. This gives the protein CSVVLRNTEAFF.

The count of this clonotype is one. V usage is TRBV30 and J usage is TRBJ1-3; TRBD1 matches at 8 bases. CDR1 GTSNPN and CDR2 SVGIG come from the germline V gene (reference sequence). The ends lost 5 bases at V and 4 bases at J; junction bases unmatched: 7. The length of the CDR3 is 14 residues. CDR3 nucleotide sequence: TGTGCCTGGCAGCAGGGGGCGGCGGGAAACACCATATATTTT. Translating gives CAWQQGAAGNTIYF.

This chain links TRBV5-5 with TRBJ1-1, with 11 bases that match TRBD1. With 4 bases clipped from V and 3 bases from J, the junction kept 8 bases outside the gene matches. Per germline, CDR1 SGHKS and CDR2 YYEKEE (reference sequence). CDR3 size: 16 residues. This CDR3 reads CASSTGTGGRHTEAFF. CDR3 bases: TGTGCCAGCAGCACCGGGACAGGGGGTCGGCACACTGAAGCTTTCTTT.

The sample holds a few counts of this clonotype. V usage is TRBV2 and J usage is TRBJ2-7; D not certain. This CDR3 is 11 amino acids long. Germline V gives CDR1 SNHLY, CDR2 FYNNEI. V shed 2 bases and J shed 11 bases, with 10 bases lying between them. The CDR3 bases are TGTGCCAGCAGTGAAACGTTAGACGAGTACTTC. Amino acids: CASSETLDEYF.

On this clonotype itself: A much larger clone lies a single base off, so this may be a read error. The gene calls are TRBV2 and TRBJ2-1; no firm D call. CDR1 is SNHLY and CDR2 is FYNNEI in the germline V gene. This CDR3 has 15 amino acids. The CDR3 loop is CASSLTPSSHNEQFF. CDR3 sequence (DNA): TGTGCCAGCAGTCTGACTCCAAGCTCCCACAATGAGCAGTTCTTC.

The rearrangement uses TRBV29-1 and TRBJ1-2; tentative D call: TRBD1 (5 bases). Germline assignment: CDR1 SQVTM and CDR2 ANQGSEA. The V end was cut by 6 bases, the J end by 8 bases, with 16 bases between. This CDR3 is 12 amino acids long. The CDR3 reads CSVARGAGGYTF. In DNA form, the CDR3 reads TGCAGCGTCGCCCGAGGGGCAGGGGGCTACACCTTC.

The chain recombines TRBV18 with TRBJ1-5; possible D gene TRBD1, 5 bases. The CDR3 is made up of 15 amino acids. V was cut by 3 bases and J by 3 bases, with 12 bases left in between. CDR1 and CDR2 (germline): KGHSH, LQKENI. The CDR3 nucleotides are TGTGCCAGCTCACCCCTCCAGGGAACCAATCAGCCCCAGCATTTT. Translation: CASSPLQGTNQPQHF.

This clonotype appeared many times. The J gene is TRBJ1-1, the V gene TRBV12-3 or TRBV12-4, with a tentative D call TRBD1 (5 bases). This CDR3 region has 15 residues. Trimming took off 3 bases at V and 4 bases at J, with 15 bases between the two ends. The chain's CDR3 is CASSLGGPGTTEAFF. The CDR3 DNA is TGTGCCAGCAGTTTGGGGGGACCGGGGACCACTGAAGCTTTCTTT.

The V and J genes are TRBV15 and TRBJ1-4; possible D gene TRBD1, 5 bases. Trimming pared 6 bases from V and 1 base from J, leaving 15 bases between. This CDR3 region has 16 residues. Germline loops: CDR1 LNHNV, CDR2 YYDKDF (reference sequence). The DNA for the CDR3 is TGTGCCACCAGTCCCGAGGGGCGGAGAACTAATGAAAAACTGTTTTTT. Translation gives CATSPEGRRTNEKLFF.

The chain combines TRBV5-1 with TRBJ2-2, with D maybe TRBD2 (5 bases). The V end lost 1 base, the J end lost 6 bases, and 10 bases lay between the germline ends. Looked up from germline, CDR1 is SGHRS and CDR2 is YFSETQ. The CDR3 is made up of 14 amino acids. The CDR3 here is CASSLTPEAGELFF. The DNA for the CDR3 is TGCGCCAGCAGCTTGACTCCGGAGGCCGGGGAGCTGTTTTTT.